This T cell receptor beta chain was sequenced for a study of blood T cells in healthy people across ages. The CDR3 spans 15 residues. The V segment lost 0 bases and the J segment 5 bases; nucleotides outside the gene matches: 6. Germline values: CDR1 DFQATT, CDR2 SNEGSKA (reference sequence). Sample-barcoded 5' priming and a J-beta primer mix drove a second PCR of about 6 to 12 cycles. TCRdb re-analysed the 5' RACE reads in MiXCR, keeping a single row per CDR3 protein. The sample yields around 1,700,000 distinct CDR3 sequences, 28% seen once. Caucasian individuals from Russia who were healthy and aged 6 to 90 acted as donors. Peripheral blood samples of around 11 milliliters were drawn from each donor.

What was sequenced was blood. The V and J genes are TRBV20-1 and TRBJ2-1; 8 bases align to TRBD2. This receptor was taken from a woman under 40 in good health. In DNA form, the CDR3 reads TGCAGTGCTAGAGATACGGGGGGGGCGGACAATGAGCAGTTCTTC. As protein: CSARDTGGADNEQFF.